Each of the 8 T cell receptor beta chains below was sequenced from the same sample in a study of T cell changes during pregnancy in multiple sclerosis. Data came from immunoSEQ multiplex PCR; TCRdb stores just in-frame clones and leaves some out. The table shows approximately 40,000 clones, with 92% occurring only once. The specimen comprised CD4+ T cells from peripheral blood mononuclear cells, sampled before pregnancy. Every receptor here comes from a female donor with multiple sclerosis, enrolled in a pregnancy study.

CDR3 nucleotide sequence: TGTGCCAGCTCCCCGCTCCCGGGACAGGGGAGATCACCCCTCCACTTT. Translated: CASSPLPGQGRSPLHF. The chain is built from TRBV18 and TRBJ1-6; 10 bases map to TRBD1. The germline V gene has CDR1 KGHSH and CDR2 LQKENI. CDR3 length: 16 amino acids. Losses at the gene ends were 6 bases for V and 10 bases for J; bases not matched to a gene: 12.

The rearrangement links TRBV27 to TRBJ1-2; tentative D call: TRBD1 (5 bases). This CDR3 is built from 14 residues. Deletions cut 3 bases from V and 3 bases from J, with 11 bases between. The V gene's germline CDR1 is MNHEY and CDR2 SMNVEV (reference sequence). For the CDR3, the DNA is TGTGCCAGCAGTTTGGGGCCACCTGACTATGGCTACACCTTC. It yields the protein CASSLGPPDYGYTF.

The genes are TRBV6-5 and TRBJ1-5; a weak D match, TRBD1 (6 bases). This CDR3 is built from 13 residues. Trimming took off 8 bases at V and 3 bases at J, with 11 bases between the two ends. Looked up from germline, CDR1 is MNHEY and CDR2 is SVGAGI. The CDR3, as DNA: TGTGCCAGCGGTCGGGACATCAATCAGCCCCAGCATTTT. This encodes CASGRDINQPQHF.

The rearrangement links TRBV19 to TRBJ1-5, with 8 nucleotides matching TRBD1. The V gene's germline CDR1 is LNHDA and CDR2 SQIVND (reference sequence). The CDR3 spans 13 residues. V trimming: 10 bases; J trimming: 5 bases; junction bases outside the gene matches: 7. The CDR3, as DNA: TGTGCCACCTCAGACAGGGGATATCAGCCCCAGCATTTT. It is translated as CATSDRGYQPQHF.

V is TRBV6-5 and J is TRBJ2-7; 7 bases agree with TRBD1. J lost 3 bases, V lost 6 bases, and 11 bases had no gene match. Germline V CDR1 and CDR2: MNHEY, SVGAGI. This CDR3 region has 15 residues. This CDR3 reads CASRTTGAGYYEQYF. The CDR3 DNA reads as TGTGCCAGCAGAACTACAGGGGCCGGCTACTACGAGCAGTACTTC.

The chain is built from TRBV5-1 and TRBJ2-7; 8 nucleotides match TRBD2. The ends lost 0 bases at V and 5 bases at J; junction bases unmatched: 4. Looked up from germline, CDR1 is SGHRS and CDR2 is YFSETQ. The CDR3 length is 14 residues. CDR3 in amino acids: CASSLASGRNEQYF. CDR3 bases: TGCGCCAGCAGCTTGGCCAGCGGGAGAAACGAGCAGTACTTC. Filled out from reference TRBV5-1 and TRBJ2-7, the complete variable domain reads KAGVTQTPRYLIKTRGQQVTLSCSPISGHRSVSWYQQTPGQGLQFLFEYFSETQRNKGNFPGRFSGRQFSNSRSEMNVSTLELGDSALYLCASSLASGRNEQYFGPGTRLTVT.

The J gene is TRBJ2-2, the V gene TRBV11-2; D is ambiguous. CDR3 length: 14 amino acids. Trimming left V 0 bases short and J 3 bases short, with 5 bases between. Germline V gives CDR1 SGHAT, CDR2 FQNNGV. CDR3 protein: CASSLDRYTGELFF. CDR3 in DNA: TGTGCCAGCAGCTTAGATAGATACACCGGGGAGCTGTTTTTT.

This clone was seen once. V and J are TRBV5-6 and TRBJ2-3, with D uncertain. This CDR3 has 11 amino acids. The germline V gene encodes CDR1 SGHDT and CDR2 YYEEEE. Trimming stripped 4 bases from V and 3 bases from J, with 3 bases between. The CDR3 region has the DNA TGTGCCAGCAGCCTAACAGATACGCAGTATTTT. Its protein product is CASSLTDTQYF.